A single sample gave rise to the 28 T cell receptor beta chains below, sequenced in a study of blood T cell repertoires in COVID-19. Libraries were prepared by immunoSEQ multiplex PCR; TCRdb keeps only in-frame clonotypes and omits some of them. The sample lists 75,000 to 95,000 clones, just under 85% occurring once. The sample was peripheral blood. These receptors were collected from an elderly man with active or convalescent COVID-19.

The CDR3 sequence is CASSEPGTGGRTEAFF. DNA of the CDR3: TGTGCCAGCAGTGAACCCGGGACAGGGGGTAGGACTGAAGCTTTCTTT. The chain employs TRBV28 and TRBJ1-1; 11 bases map to TRBD1. This CDR3 is 16 amino acids long. Germline V CDR1 and CDR2: MDHEN, SYDVKM. With 5 bases clipped from V and 5 bases from J, the junction kept 10 bases outside the gene matches.

The chain combines TRBV5-1 with TRBJ2-7; D might be TRBD1 (5 bases). The CDR3 is made up of 14 amino acids. Germline lookup yields CDR1 SGHRS and CDR2 YFSETQ. Between the trimmed V and J ends, which lost 5 bases and 0 bases, there was a span of 12 bases. The CDR3 DNA reads as TGCGCCAGCAGTCCAGGGCCCAGCTCCTACGAGCAGTACGTC. Residues: CASSPGPSSYEQYV.

The chain uses TRBV2 and TRBJ2-2; 7 bases map to TRBD1. The CDR3 is 15 residues long. The V segment lost 5 bases and the J segment 5 bases; nucleotides outside the gene matches: 8. CDR1 is SNHLY, CDR2 FYNNEI, per germline. CDR3 loop: CASSLQGRWTGELFF. CDR3 bases: TGTGCCAGCAGTTTACAGGGGCGATGGACCGGGGAGCTGTTTTTT.

The CDR3 region has the DNA TGCGCCAGCAGCCTGAGATGGGCAGAGGGTGAAAAACTGTTTTTT. This gives the protein CASSLRWAEGEKLFF. V is TRBV5-1 and J is TRBJ1-4; unclear D gene. Deletions cut 4 bases from V and 7 bases from J, with 17 bases between. This CDR3 is built from 15 residues. CDR1 and CDR2 from the germline V gene are SGHRS and YFSETQ.

V and J are TRBV7-8 and TRBJ2-7, with TRBD1 matching 9 bases. V trimming: 4 bases; J trimming: 2 bases; junction bases outside the gene matches: 6. There are 15 residues in the CDR3. CDR1 is SGHVS, CDR2 FQNEAQ, per germline. The CDR3 bases are TGTGCCAGCAGCTCATCTAGGACAGGGGCCTACGAGCAGTACGTC. Protein: CASSSSRTGAYEQYV.

The chain recombines TRBV6-6 with TRBJ2-2; D is perhaps TRBD2 (5 bases). This CDR3 is 15 amino acids long. The germline V gene has CDR1 MNHNY and CDR2 SVGAGI (reference sequence). The V end was cut by 4 bases, the J end by 3 bases, with 12 bases between. CDR3 sequence (DNA): TGTGCCAGCAGTTTTCGAGGACTTGACACCGGGGAGCTGTTTTTT. Protein product: CASSFRGLDTGELFF.

The chain uses TRBV5-1 and TRBJ1-1; 8 bases agree with TRBD1. The junction had 8 bases not matched to a gene; V was cut back by 6 bases and J by 4 bases. CDR3 length: 14 amino acids. The V gene's germline CDR1 is SGHRS and CDR2 YFSETQ. The DNA of the CDR3 is TGCGCCAGCAAGATACAGGGGGATAGCACTGAAGCTTTCTTT. It specifies CASKIQGDSTEAFF. The variable domain in full, with the rest retrieved from reference TRBV5-1 and TRBJ1-1, is KAGVTQTPRYLIKTRGQQVTLSCSPISGHRSVSWYQQTPGQGLQFLFEYFSETQRNKGNFPGRFSGRQFSNSRSEMNVSTLELGDSALYLCASKIQGDSTEAFFGQGTRLTVV.

The rearrangement links TRBV14 to TRBJ2-3; TRBD2 aligns across 8 bases. The germline V gene encodes CDR1 SGHDN and CDR2 FVKESK. The CDR3 covers 15 residues. V was clipped by 4 bases and J by 5 bases; unmatched bases: 8. The CDR3 spells CASSPPRGARDTQYF. Here the CDR3 DNA reads TGTGCCAGCAGCCCTCCGCGGGGGGCCAGAGATACGCAGTATTTT.

This clone was detected only once. The J gene is TRBJ2-3, the V gene TRBV5-1, with TRBD2 matching 11 bases. J gave up 0 bases and V 4 bases, and 4 bases lay outside the gene matches. The CDR3 consists of 16 residues. Germline loops: CDR1 SGHRS, CDR2 YFSETQ. The CDR3 nucleotides are TGCGCCAGCAGCCGGACTAGCGGGTCGAGCACAGATACGCAGTATTTT. It yields the protein CASSRTSGSSTDTQYF.

V is TRBV3-1 (or the pseudogene TRBV3-2) and J is TRBJ1-5, with 7 bases aligning to TRBD1. Germline V gives CDR1 LGHDT, CDR2 YNNKEL (reference sequence). Trimming took 0 bases from V and 6 from J; bases not matched to a gene: 5. This CDR3 is 15 amino acids long. The CDR3 region is CASSQDHTGAQPQHF. In DNA form, the CDR3 reads TGTGCCAGCAGCCAAGATCATACAGGGGCTCAGCCCCAGCATTTT.

This chain joins TRBV11-3 and TRBJ1-6; D unresolved. Trimming pared 4 bases from V and 3 bases from J, leaving 7 bases between. This CDR3 is built from 14 residues. Germline CDR1 SGHNT, CDR2 YENEEA. This CDR3 is CASSSSSYNSPLHF. The CDR3 bases are TGTGCCAGCAGCTCTTCCAGCTATAATTCACCCCTCCACTTT.

The rearrangement joins TRBV14 to TRBJ1-1, with TRBD1 identical over 7 bases. Trimming cost V 6 bases and J 0 bases; bases outside gene matches: 7. The CDR3 consists of 15 residues. Per the germline V gene, CDR1 is SGHDN and CDR2 is FVKESK. The CDR3 protein is CASSQDRLVNTEAFF. The CDR3 DNA sequence: TGTGCCAGCAGTCAGGACAGGTTGGTGAACACTGAAGCTTTCTTT.

In this sample, this clone turned up once. J is TRBJ2-5 and V is TRBV5-5, with TRBD1 as a possible D gene (6 bases). V lost 3 bases and J 5 bases, leaving 14 bases between the germline ends. The CDR3 runs to 14 residues. Germline CDR1 is SGHKS and CDR2 is YYEKEE (reference sequence). CDR3 sequence (DNA): TGTGCCAGCAGCTCCACCGGGACAAGGGAGACCCAGTACTTC. Translating gives CASSSTGTRETQYF.

CDR3 protein: CAWSVGGLEAFF. CDR3 coding DNA: TGTGCCTGGAGTGTCGGAGGACTTGAAGCTTTCTTT. The V gene is TRBV30, the J gene TRBJ1-1; D is unclear. Trimming removed 0 bases at V and 7 bases at J, with 9 bases between. The CDR3 consists of 12 residues. Germline loops: CDR1 GTSNPN, CDR2 SVGIG (reference sequence).

Regarding this clone: No DNA is shown, since the ends of the CDR3 on it are uncertain; the CDR3 is the one TCRdb lists. The chain carries TRBV28 and TRBJ1-1; TRBD1, the D gene given by the table, was not confirmed from the DNA. The CDR3 numbers 14 amino acids, ends counted. Germline lookup yields CDR1 MDHEN and CDR2 SYDVKM. The CDR3 spells CASSFGPGNTEAFF.

The chain uses TRBV2 and TRBJ1-5; the match to TRBD1 covers 8 bases. Per the germline V gene, CDR1 is SNHLY and CDR2 is FYNNEI. The ends lost 7 bases at V and 1 base at J; junction bases unmatched: 9. CDR3 length: 16 residues. This chain's CDR3 is CASKISGTGSNQPQHF. CDR3 in DNA: TGTGCCAGCAAAATATCCGGGACAGGCAGCAATCAGCCCCAGCATTTT.

The chain links TRBV24-1 to TRBJ2-3, with TRBD2 identical over 10 bases. With 2 bases clipped from V and 2 bases from J, the junction kept 3 bases outside the gene matches. Germline loops: CDR1 KGHDR, CDR2 SFDVKD. The CDR3 loop spans 16 amino acids. CDR3 sequence reads: CATSDSSGGTTDTQYF. The CDR3 DNA reads as TGTGCCACCAGTGATTCTAGCGGGGGAACCACAGATACGCAGTATTTT.

The chain carries TRBV12-3 or TRBV12-4 and TRBJ2-3; tentative D call: TRBD2 (6 bases). Between the trimmed V and J ends, which lost 6 bases and 13 bases, there was a span of 17 bases. The CDR3 has 12 residues. The CDR3 protein is CASSPTGTPEYF. Here the CDR3 DNA reads TGTGCCAGCAGCCCAACCGGGACTCCGGAGTATTTT.

The chain uses TRBV5-5 and TRBJ2-7, with 10 bases identical to TRBD2. The CDR3 covers 16 residues. Germline CDR1 SGHKS, CDR2 YYEKEE (reference sequence). V lost 3 bases to trimming and J lost 4 bases; unmatched junction nucleotides: 10. The CDR3 region has the DNA TGTGCCAGCAGCTGGGCGGGGCTAGCGGGAGAATACGAGCAGTACGTC. Protein product: CASSWAGLAGEYEQYV.

The chain is built from TRBV21-1 and TRBJ2-2; the table's D call, TRBD2, has no DNA check behind it. TRBV21-1 is listed as a pseudogene. The CDR3 consists of 14 residues. The CDR3 nucleotides are TGTGCCATCAGGGGGGGGAACGACACCGGGGAGCTGTTTTTT. Its protein is CAIRGGNDTGELFF.

V is TRBV7-2 and J is TRBJ2-3; D perhaps matches TRBD2 (6 bases). The CDR3 is made up of 16 amino acids. V was clipped by 5 bases and J by 4 bases, with 19 bases between them. From germline, CDR1 is SGHTA and CDR2 FQGNSA. DNA of the CDR3: TGTGCCAGCAGCGCCCGAGGAGGGGTAGGGCCAGATACGCAGTATTTT. Its protein is CASSARGGVGPDTQYF. The whole variable domain, filled in from reference TRBV7-2 and TRBJ2-3, reads GAGVSQSPSNKVTEKGKDVELRCDPISGHTALYWYRQSLGQGLEFLIYFQGNSAPDKSGLPSDRFSAERTGGSVSTLTIQRTQQEDSAVYLCASSARGGVGPDTQYFGPGTRLTVL.

The chain couples TRBV19 to TRBJ1-2; no definite D call. The CDR3 runs 16 residues. V was pared by 3 bases and J by 0 bases, with 14 bases between. Germline values: CDR1 LNHDA, CDR2 SQIVND (reference sequence). CDR3 loop: CASSMFTVETNYGYTF. CDR3 DNA: TGTGCCAGTAGTATGTTCACAGTTGAGACTAACTATGGCTACACCTTC.

V is TRBV19 and J is TRBJ1-2; a weak D match, TRBD1 (6 bases). CDR1 LNHDA and CDR2 SQIVND come from the germline V gene (reference sequence). This CDR3 contains 14 residues. Trimming pared 5 bases from V and 8 bases from J, leaving 18 bases between. This chain's CDR3 is CASSSSTGLGGYTF. CDR3 DNA: TGTGCCAGTAGTTCCTCCACAGGGTTGGGAGGCTACACCTTC.

This chain joins TRBV18 and TRBJ1-2, with TRBD1 matching 7 bases. The ends lost 2 bases at V and 5 bases at J; junction bases unmatched: 8. CDR3 length: 15 amino acids. The germline V gene has CDR1 KGHSH and CDR2 LQKENI. The CDR3 region has the DNA TGTGCCAGCTCACCATCGGGGACAGATAATTATGGCTACACCTTC. Translation: CASSPSGTDNYGYTF.

J is TRBJ2-7 and V is TRBV5-1; 9 positions agree with TRBD1. Germline V gene data show CDR1 as SGHRS and CDR2 as YFSETQ. V gave up 2 bases and J gave up 1 base; unmatched junction bases: 1. This CDR3 contains 14 residues. CDR3 protein: CASSFGTGSYEQYV. The CDR3 DNA reads as TGCGCCAGCAGCTTTGGGACAGGGTCCTACGAGCAGTACGTC.

This chain uses TRBV5-1 with TRBJ2-4; TRBD1 aligns across 9 bases. Per germline, CDR1 SGHRS and CDR2 YFSETQ. V was clipped by 2 bases and J by 5 bases; unmatched bases: 5. CDR3 length equals 15 residues. Written as DNA, the CDR3 is TGCGCCAGCAGCTTAGAACAGGGGGCTCAAAACATTCAGTACTTC. Protein sequence: CASSLEQGAQNIQYF.

This chain connects TRBV19 to TRBJ2-3; 8 bases are a match to TRBD2. J lost 6 bases, V lost 3 bases, and 8 bases had no gene match. The CDR3 is made up of 15 amino acids. Per the germline V gene, CDR1 is LNHDA and CDR2 is SQIVND (reference sequence). This chain's CDR3 is CASSMAAGALDTQYF. As DNA, the CDR3 is TGTGCCAGTAGTATGGCAGCGGGAGCGCTGGATACGCAGTATTTT.

This clone came up a few times. The chain recombines TRBV19 with TRBJ2-2, with D possibly TRBD2 on 6 matching bases. The CDR3 spans 17 residues. Germline V CDR1 and CDR2: LNHDA, SQIVND (reference sequence). Trimming left V 5 bases short and J 5 bases short, with 21 bases between. CDR3 amino acids: CASSPYRTTEHTGELFF. The CDR3 DNA follows: TGTGCCAGTAGTCCCTACCGGACTACCGAACATACCGGGGAGCTGTTTTTT. The full variable domain, with the rest looked up from reference TRBV19 and TRBJ2-2, is DGGITQSPKYLFRKEGQNVTLSCEQNLNHDAMYWYRQDPGQGLRLIYYSQIVNDFQKGDIAEGYSVSREKKESFPLTVTSAQKNPTAFYLCASSPYRTTEHTGELFFGEGSRLTVL.